This T cell receptor (beta chain) originates from a study of identical twins. Regarding the study as a whole: For cord blood, abundant beta clonotypes had fewer insertions, unlike memory repertoires, which showed none. Weaker excess twin sharing was observed in beta out-of-frame sequences.

This clonotype showed up many times. Antigen unknown. This CDR3 is missing its conserved last phenylalanine or tryptophan, likely due to a read error. It is unclear where the CDR3 begins or ends on the DNA, so no DNA is shown, and the CDR3 is as TCRdb lists it. Germline values: CDR1 SQVTM, CDR2 ANQGSEA. The CDR3 length is 8 residues, termini included. Via MiXCR, TCRdb re-called the 5' RACE reads, giving one row per CDR3 protein. Of 550,000 to 700,000 distinct CDR3 sequences in the sample, 21% were seen once. These data are also associated with another study on T cells expressing NK-cell markers. That study reports: In a group of 5 to 7 donors, dominant NKG2C+ clonotypes represented about 1.0-7.5% of CD8+ T cells. The same clonotypes also predominated in the CD3+CD56-NKG2C+ fraction of a handful of donors.

The receptor comes from a woman under 30 in good health. Specimen: PBMCs. J is TRBJ2-3 and V is TRBV29-1. The CDR3 loop is CSVEETEI.